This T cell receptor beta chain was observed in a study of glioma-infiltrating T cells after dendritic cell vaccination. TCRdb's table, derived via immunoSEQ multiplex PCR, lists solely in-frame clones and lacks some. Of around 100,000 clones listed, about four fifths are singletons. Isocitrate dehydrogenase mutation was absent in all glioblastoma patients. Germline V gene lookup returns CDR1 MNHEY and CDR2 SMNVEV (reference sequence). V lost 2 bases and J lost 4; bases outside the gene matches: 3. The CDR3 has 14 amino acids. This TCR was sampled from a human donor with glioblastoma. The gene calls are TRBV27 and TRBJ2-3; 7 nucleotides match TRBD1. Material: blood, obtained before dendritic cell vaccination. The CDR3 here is CASSLNQGADTQYF. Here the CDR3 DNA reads TGTGCCAGCAGTTTAAACCAGGGGGCAGATACGCAGTATTTT.